The 10 T cell receptor beta chains in this list originate from one sample, sequenced in a study of cytomegalovirus exposure and HLA in healthy donors. The PCR employed 60 Vbeta primers together with 13 Jbeta primers. Profiling relied on immunoSEQ multiplex PCR, and the TCRdb table lists in-frame clones only, not all of them. The table shows tens of thousands of clones, with roughly 77% occurring only once. The sequencing sample was made of PBMCs. These receptors were collected from a human donor in good health.

This clone came up a few times. This sequence joins TRBV7-9 and TRBJ1-2; TRBD1 might be the D (6 bases). V lost 1 base, J lost 3 bases, and 15 bases lay in between. The CDR3 totals 16 residues. Germline V gene sequence: CDR1 SEHNR, CDR2 FQNEAQ (reference sequence). The CDR3 spells CASSLGPRGMDYGYTF. In DNA form, the CDR3 reads TGTGCCAGCAGCTTAGGTCCCAGGGGAATGGACTATGGCTACACCTTC.

The rearrangement joins TRBV10-3 to TRBJ1-2; 9 bases map to TRBD1. The CDR3 runs to 15 residues. V trimming: 4 bases; J trimming: 6 bases; junction bases outside the gene matches: 9. Germline loops: CDR1 ENHRY, CDR2 SYGVKD. Here the CDR3 reads CAISGPGTGFHGYTF. The CDR3 DNA reads as TGTGCCATCAGTGGTCCCGGGACAGGGTTTCATGGCTACACCTTC.

In this sample, this clone turned up once. The chain is built from TRBV7-3 and TRBJ2-3, with TRBD2 matching 8 bases. With V trimmed by 5 bases and J by 14 bases, 24 bases remained unmatched. Germline assignment: CDR1 SGHTA and CDR2 FQGTGA. This CDR3 is built from 17 residues. CDR3 sequence: CASSPTVRSGGARSLYF. The DNA for the CDR3 is TGTGCCAGCAGCCCCACGGTCCGGAGCGGGGGTGCTAGAAGTCTGTATTTT.

The gene calls are TRBV6-1 and TRBJ1-5; D might be TRBD1 (5 bases). The V gene's germline CDR1 is MNHNS and CDR2 SASEGT. Trimming removed 5 bases at V and 12 bases at J, with 17 bases between. The CDR3 sequence is 13 residues long. The CDR3 protein is CASSRGHTLLQHF. CDR3 sequence (DNA): TGTGCCAGCAGTCGAGGACACACCTTACTCCAGCATTTT.

The table lists this clone with a few counts. The rearrangement uses TRBV7-3 and TRBJ2-2; D might be TRBD2 (6 bases). V lost 2 bases, J lost 1 base, and 11 bases lay in between. The CDR3 is 16 residues long. CDR1 and CDR2 from the germline V gene are SGHTA and FQGTGA. This chain's CDR3 is CASSLWAAGNTGELFF. CDR3 sequence (DNA): TGTGCCAGCAGCTTATGGGCAGCGGGGAACACCGGGGAGCTGTTTTTT.

This rearrangement joins TRBV6-1 to TRBJ2-5; perhaps TRBD2 as D (6 bases). The CDR3 has 13 residues. Trimming took 6 bases from V and 2 from J, leaving 10 bases between them. Germline CDR1 MNHNS, CDR2 SASEGT. The CDR3 nucleotides read TGTGCCAGCAGGAACGGGGGACAAGAGACCCAGTACTTC. It translates to CASRNGGQETQYF.

This chain connects TRBV5-1 to TRBJ2-5; TRBD2 matches at 8 bases. The V gene's germline CDR1 is SGHRS and CDR2 YFSETQ. The CDR3 has 14 residues. Unmatched junction bases numbered 4, after V lost 2 bases and J lost 4 bases. DNA for the CDR3: TGCGCCAGCAGCTTAGCGGGGGCAAGAGAGACCCAGTACTTC. It translates to CASSLAGARETQYF.

This clone appeared a single time. The rearrangement joins TRBV2 to TRBJ2-6, with 10 bases that match TRBD1. CDR3 size: 17 residues. The germline CDR1 and CDR2 sequences are SNHLY and FYNNEI. Losses at the gene ends were 7 bases for V and 0 bases for J; bases not matched to a gene: 6. In DNA, the CDR3 is TGTGCCAGCAACCCCCGGACAGGGGGCTCTGGGGCCAACGTCCTGACTTTC. Translating gives CASNPRTGGSGANVLTF. Full variable domain (outside the CDR3, taken from reference TRBV2 and TRBJ2-6): EPEVTQTPSHQVTQMGQEVILRCVPISNHLYFYWYRQILGQKVEFLVSFYNNEISEKSEIFDDQFSVERPDGSNFTLKIRSTKLEDSAMYFCASNPRTGGSGANVLTFGAGSRLTVL.

J is TRBJ2-3 and V is TRBV5-1; 9 bases match TRBD2. The V and J ends lost 1 base and 4 bases, in that order; junction bases with no gene match: 7. Germline lookup yields CDR1 SGHRS and CDR2 YFSETQ. The CDR3 contains 16 residues. DNA for the CDR3: TGCGCCAGCAGCTTGTCGCGGGGGGGCTTCGCAGATACGCAGTATTTT. Amino acids: CASSLSRGGFADTQYF.

This clone is a singleton in its sample. The gene calls are TRBV23-1 and TRBJ1-5; 7 nucleotides agree with TRBD1. TRBV23-1 is annotated as an ORF whose role is uncertain. The CDR3 extends over 15 amino acids. The trim removed 3 bases at V and 3 bases at J, leaving 5 bases unmatched. In DNA form, the CDR3 reads TGCGCCAGCAGTCATCCCGACAGGGTCAATCAGCCCCAGCATTTT. Its protein is CASSHPDRVNQPQHF.